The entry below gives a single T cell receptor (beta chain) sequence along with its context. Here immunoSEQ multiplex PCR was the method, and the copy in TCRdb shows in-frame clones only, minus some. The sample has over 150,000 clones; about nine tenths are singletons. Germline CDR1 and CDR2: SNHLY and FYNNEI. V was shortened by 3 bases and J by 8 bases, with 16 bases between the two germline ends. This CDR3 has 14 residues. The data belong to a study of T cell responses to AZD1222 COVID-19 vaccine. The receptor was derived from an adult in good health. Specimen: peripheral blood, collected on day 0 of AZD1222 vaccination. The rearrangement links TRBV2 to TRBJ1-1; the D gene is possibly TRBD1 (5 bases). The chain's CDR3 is CASSERKRDFEAFF. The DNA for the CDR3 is TGTGCCAGCAGTGAGAGGAAGAGGGACTTCGAAGCTTTCTTT.